This T cell receptor (beta chain) is from a study of cytomegalovirus exposure and HLA in healthy donors. Some clones are missing from TCRdb's copy, which holds only in-frame ones; the method was immunoSEQ multiplex PCR. The sample contains around 260,000 clones, 90% of which appear only once. The ends lost 6 bases at V and 4 bases at J; junction bases unmatched: 5. This CDR3 comprises 13 residues. Germline CDR1 and CDR2: MNHEY and SMNVEV (reference sequence). Whole-study findings and limits: Published work reported that the classifier diagnosed cytomegalovirus status with high specificity and sensitivity.

Of note for this clone: What it binds is unknown.

This sequence was found in a woman in her twenties or thirties in good health and CMV-seronegative. Source material: PBMCs. This chain connects TRBV27 to TRBJ2-5; 7 bases are a match to TRBD1. CDR3 DNA sequence: TGTGCCAGCAGGAAAACAGGGGTAGAGACCCAGTACTTC. Its protein product is CASRKTGVETQYF.